A single sample is the source of the 11 T cell receptor beta chains below, sequenced in a study of cytomegalovirus exposure and HLA in healthy donors (dated by TCRdb to the late 2010s). Libraries were built with the immunoSEQ multiplex PCR assay. For the multiplex PCR, a mixture combining 60 forward primers for TCR Vbeta segments and 13 reverse primers for TCR Jbeta segments was used. What TCRdb holds here is the immuneACCESS table cut down to in-frame rearrangements. Part of the clones is not present; checked against another copy, under half of the missing clones reflect an unresolved V gene, and the others are unexplained. The sample table lists under 250,000 clones, about 78% of them with a count of one. Around 4% of the sample is taken by the ten largest. The sample was PBMCs. These receptors were obtained from a male donor in good health and CMV-seronegative.

The chain couples TRBV25-1 to TRBJ2-1, with D maybe TRBD2 (5 bases). V lost 8 bases and J lost 8, with 16 bases in between. The CDR3 runs 13 residues. Germline V lookup: CDR1 MGHDK, CDR2 SYGVNS. The CDR3 sequence is CASSLGPWDEQFF. In DNA, the CDR3 is TGTGCCAGCTCACTAGGCCCATGGGATGAGCAGTTCTTC.

As to this clone: Relative to the germline gene, one junction end is altered; a read error may explain this. The chain uses TRBV7-9 and TRBJ2-5; D remains ambiguous. Germline-derived CDR1 and CDR2 are SEHNR and FQNEAQ (reference sequence). CDR3 size: 12 residues. CDR3 residues: CSSSPSRETQYF. The CDR3 DNA reads as TGTTCCAGCAGCCCCTCCCGGGAGACCCAGTACTTC.

In its sample, this clone was seen once. The chain has TRBV20-1 and TRBJ1-3; D ambiguous. This CDR3 has 11 amino acids. V lost 5 bases and J lost 4, with 6 bases in between. CDR1 DFQATT and CDR2 SNEGSKA come from the germline V gene (reference sequence). The DNA for the CDR3 is TGCAGTGCTCTAACCGGAAACACCATATATTTT. Encoded protein: CSALTGNTIYF.

This sequence joins TRBV6-1 and TRBJ2-7; 8 bases map to TRBD1. This CDR3 contains 14 residues. The germline V gene has CDR1 MNHNS and CDR2 SASEGT. V shed 2 bases and J 5 bases; nucleotides not matched to a gene: 5. The CDR3 nucleotides are TGTGCCAGCAGTGAATCAGGGGGCAGGGACGAGCAGTACTTC. It codes for CASSESGGRDEQYF.

This clone was observed a few times. The chain links TRBV2 to TRBJ2-2; weak D call: TRBD1 (5 bases). Germline V gene data show CDR1 as SNHLY and CDR2 as FYNNEI. V was trimmed by 4 bases and J by 13 bases, leaving 10 bases between them. The CDR3 has 11 amino acids. The CDR3, as DNA: TGTGCCAGCAGTGTGAAGGGGTGGCTGTTTTTT. It encodes CASSVKGWLFF. The full variable domain, with the rest looked up from reference TRBV2 and TRBJ2-2, is EPEVTQTPSHQVTQMGQEVILRCVPISNHLYFYWYRQILGQKVEFLVSFYNNEISEKSEIFDDQFSVERPDGSNFTLKIRSTKLEDSAMYFCASSVKGWLFFGEGSRLTVL.

The chain has TRBV27 and TRBJ2-7; TRBD2 matches at 7 bases. Trimming removed 4 bases from V and 5 bases from J; junction bases left unmatched: 5. Germline values: CDR1 MNHEY, CDR2 SMNVEV (reference sequence). This CDR3 has 13 amino acids. CDR3 sequence (DNA): TGTGCCAGCAGTTGGGCGGGAGCACACGAGCAGTACTTC. It codes for CASSWAGAHEQYF.

This chain joins TRBV9 and TRBJ1-4; 7 bases fit TRBD1. V dropped 0 bases and J dropped 8; count of bases not matched to a gene: 7. This CDR3 spans 15 amino acids. CDR1 is SGDLS, CDR2 YYNGEE, per germline. The CDR3 region is CASSVGDQGVEKLFF. The CDR3 DNA reads TGTGCCAGCAGCGTAGGGGACCAGGGGGTGGAAAAACTGTTTTTT.

This chain uses TRBV25-1 with TRBJ1-1; no reliable D call. CDR1 MGHDK and CDR2 SYGVNS come from the germline V gene. This CDR3 has 15 residues. V lost 0 bases to trimming and J lost 0 bases, with 8 bases between them. The CDR3 nucleotides read TGTGCCAGCAGTGAATATTCCTTTTTGAACACTGAAGCTTTCTTT. Its translation is CASSEYSFLNTEAFF.

The V gene is TRBV21-1, the J gene TRBJ2-3; the table assigns TRBD1, which was not confirmed against the DNA. TRBV21-1 has pseudogene status. The CDR3 contains 16 residues. The CDR3 sequence: CASPKGDTGSTDTQYF. The DNA of the CDR3 is TGTGCCAGTCCGAAAGGGGATACGGGTAGTACAGATACGCAGTATTTT.

On this clone itself: At one of its ends the junction is not consistent with the germline gene, which may arise from a read error. The chain recombines TRBV2 with TRBJ2-7; D is unresolved. This CDR3 contains 10 residues. Germline CDR1 SNHLY, CDR2 FYNNEI. The CDR3 here is CASSDSSDKF. The CDR3 bases are TGTGCCAGCAGTGATTCTAGTGATAAATTC.

The chain has TRBV28 and TRBJ1-4; D is uncertain. The CDR3 loop spans 14 amino acids. Per the germline V gene, CDR1 is MDHEN and CDR2 is SYDVKM. Trimming shortened V by 5 bases and J by 6 bases, and 13 bases separated the two germline ends. The CDR3: CASSRAGGDEKLFF. The CDR3 DNA is TGTGCCAGCAGTCGGGCGGGTGGCGATGAAAAACTGTTTTTT. The full variable domain, in which reference TRBV28 and TRBJ1-4 provide the parts outside the CDR3, is DVKVTQSSRYLVKRTGEKVFLECVQDMDHENMFWYRQDPGLGLRLIYFSYDVKMKEKGDIPEGYSVSREKKERFSLILESASTNQTSMYLCASSRAGGDEKLFFGSGTQLSVL.